A selection of T cell receptor beta chains follows, all from one sample in a study of T cells in Graves' hyperthyroidism and ophthalmopathy. Via MiXCR, TCRdb re-called the multiplex PCR reads, giving one row per CDR3 protein. The repertoire includes under 350,000 distinct CDR3 sequences, around 20% of them detected once, and around half sits in the top ten. Sequenced input: blood. These TCRs come from a woman in her forties or fifties with Graves' hyperthyroidism. Both conserved end residues are part of each CDR3. A D gene is named only where the DNA matches it firmly. Size is omitted from some rows. Given values are once, few, many or a class for expanded clones.

15	TRBV5-8	many	NA	TRBJ2-5	TGTGCCAGCAGCTCATCCGTGAGGGTGGGGGAGACCCAGTACTTC	CASSSSVRVGETQYF
12	TRBV29-1	NA	NA	TRBJ2-5	TGCAGCGTTGAGGGAGCGGCGGAGACCCAGTACTTC	CSVEGAAETQYF
13	TRBV6-2/TRBV6-3	NA	TRBD1	TRBJ2-4	TGTGCCAGCCGCGGACAGGGGGCGAACATTCAGTACTTC	CASRGQGANIQYF
15	TRBV27	NA	TRBD2	TRBJ2-1	TGTGCCAGCAGTCCCAGGACTAGCGGGAGGCCTGAGCAGTTCTTC	CASSPRTSGRPEQFF
16	TRBV4-1	few	NA	TRBJ1-1	TGCGCCAGCAGCCAAGCCACAGGGAACATGAACACTGAAGCTTTCTTT	CASSQATGNMNTEAFF
17	TRBV2	many	TRBD2	TRBJ2-1	TGTGCCAGCAGTGAAGCGGGGCTAGCGGGGGGATTCAATGAGCAGTTCTTC	CASSEAGLAGGFNEQFF
12	TRBV18	many	NA	TRBJ2-7	TGTGCCAGCTCACCACAAGAGTACGAGCAGTACTTC	CASSPQEYEQYF
11	TRBV12-3/TRBV12-4	many	NA	TRBJ2-5	TGTGCCAGCAGGAGGGCAGAGACCCAGTACTTC	CASRRAETQYF
16	TRBV11-2	few	NA	TRBJ2-7	TGTGCCAGCAGCTCCGGGGGTAGGGGGCGCGGGGACGAGCAGTACTTC	CASSSGGRGRGDEQYF
15	TRBV7-2	few	NA	TRBJ1-6	TGTGCCAGCAGCCGTGGGGGGTACAGAAATTCACCCCTCCACTTT	CASSRGGYRNSPLHF
14	TRBV5-5	many	NA	TRBJ2-2	TGTGCCAGCAGCTTCCAGGCGAACACCGGGGAGCTGTTTTTT	CASSFQANTGELFF
15	TRBV7-2	many	NA	TRBJ2-1	TGTGCCAGCAGCTCCCTCCTGCGCTTCCCTCCCGAGCAGTTCTTC	CASSSLLRFPPEQFF
13	TRBV3-1	NA	TRBD1	TRBJ1-2	TGTGCCAGCAGCTTTAGGGACAGGGATGGCTACACCTTC	CASSFRDRDGYTF
14	TRBV19	NA	TRBD1	TRBJ2-7	TGTGCCAGTAGTGACGGACAGGGGAACTACGAGCAGTACTTC	CASSDGQGNYEQYF
12	TRBV2	many	NA	TRBJ1-1	TGTGCCAGCCTGGAGGCGGGCGCTGAAGCTTTCTTT	CASLEAGAEAFF
13	TRBV6-1	NA	NA	TRBJ2-5	TGTGCCAGCAGTGAGGGCAGGGTCGGGACCCAGTACTTC	CASSEGRVGTQYF
13	TRBV27	many	TRBD1	TRBJ1-2	TGTGCCAGCAGTTTCGGGACAGGGACTGGCTACACCTTC	CASSFGTGTGYTF
14	TRBV3-1	many	TRBD1	TRBJ1-1	TGTGCCAGCAGCCAGGGGGCAGGGGGCACTGAAGCTTTCTTT	CASSQGAGGTEAFF
19	TRBV14	few	TRBD2	TRBJ2-5	TGTGCCAGCAGCCAGCTTCGGACTAGCGGGGGGCTGACACAAGAGACCCAGTACTTC	CASSQLRTSGGLTQETQYF